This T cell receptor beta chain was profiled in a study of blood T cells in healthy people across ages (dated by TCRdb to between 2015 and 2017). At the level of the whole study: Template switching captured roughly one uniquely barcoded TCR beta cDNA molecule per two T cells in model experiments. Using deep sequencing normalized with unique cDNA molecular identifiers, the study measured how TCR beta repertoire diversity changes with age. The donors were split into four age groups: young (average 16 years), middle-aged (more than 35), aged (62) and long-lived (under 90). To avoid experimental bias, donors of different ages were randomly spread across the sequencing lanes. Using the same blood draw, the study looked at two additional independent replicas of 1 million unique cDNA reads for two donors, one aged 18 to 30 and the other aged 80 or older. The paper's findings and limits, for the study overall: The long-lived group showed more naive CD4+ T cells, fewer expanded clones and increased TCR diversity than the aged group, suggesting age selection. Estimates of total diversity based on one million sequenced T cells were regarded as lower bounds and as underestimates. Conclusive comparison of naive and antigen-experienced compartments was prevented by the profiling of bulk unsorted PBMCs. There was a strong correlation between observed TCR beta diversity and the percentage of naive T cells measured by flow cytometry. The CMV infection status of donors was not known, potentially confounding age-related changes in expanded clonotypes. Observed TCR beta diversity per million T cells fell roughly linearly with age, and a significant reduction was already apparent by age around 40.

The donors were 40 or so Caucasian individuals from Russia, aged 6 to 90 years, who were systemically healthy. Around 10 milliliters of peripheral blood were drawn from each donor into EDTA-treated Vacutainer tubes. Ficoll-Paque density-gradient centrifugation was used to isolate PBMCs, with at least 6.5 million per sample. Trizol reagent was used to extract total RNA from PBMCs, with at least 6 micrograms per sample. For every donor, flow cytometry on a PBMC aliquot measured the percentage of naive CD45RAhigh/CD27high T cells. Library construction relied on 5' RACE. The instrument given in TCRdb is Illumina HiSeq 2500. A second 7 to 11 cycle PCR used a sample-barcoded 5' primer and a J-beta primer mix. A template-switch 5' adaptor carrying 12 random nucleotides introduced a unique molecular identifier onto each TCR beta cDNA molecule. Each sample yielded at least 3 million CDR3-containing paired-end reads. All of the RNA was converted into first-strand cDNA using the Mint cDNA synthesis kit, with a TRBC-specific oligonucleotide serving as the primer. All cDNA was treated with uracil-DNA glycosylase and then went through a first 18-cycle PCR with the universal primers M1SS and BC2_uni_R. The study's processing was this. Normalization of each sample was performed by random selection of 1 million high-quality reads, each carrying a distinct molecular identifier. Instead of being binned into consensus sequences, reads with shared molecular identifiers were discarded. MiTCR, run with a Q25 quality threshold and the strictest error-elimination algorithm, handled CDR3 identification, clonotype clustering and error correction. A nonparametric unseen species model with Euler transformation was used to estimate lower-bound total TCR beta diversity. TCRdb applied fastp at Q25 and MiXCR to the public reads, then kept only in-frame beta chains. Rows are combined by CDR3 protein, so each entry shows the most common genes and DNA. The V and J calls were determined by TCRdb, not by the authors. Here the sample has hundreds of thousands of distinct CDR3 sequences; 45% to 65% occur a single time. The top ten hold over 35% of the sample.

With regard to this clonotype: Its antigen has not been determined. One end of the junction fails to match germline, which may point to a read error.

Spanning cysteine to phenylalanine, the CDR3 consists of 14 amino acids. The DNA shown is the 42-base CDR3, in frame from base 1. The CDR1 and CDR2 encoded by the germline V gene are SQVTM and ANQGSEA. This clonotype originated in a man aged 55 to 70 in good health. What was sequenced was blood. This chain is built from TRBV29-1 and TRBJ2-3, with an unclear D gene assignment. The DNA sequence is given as TGCAGCCTTGAAAGGCAGCAGCGCACAGATACGCAGTATTTT. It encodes CSLERQQRTDTQYF.